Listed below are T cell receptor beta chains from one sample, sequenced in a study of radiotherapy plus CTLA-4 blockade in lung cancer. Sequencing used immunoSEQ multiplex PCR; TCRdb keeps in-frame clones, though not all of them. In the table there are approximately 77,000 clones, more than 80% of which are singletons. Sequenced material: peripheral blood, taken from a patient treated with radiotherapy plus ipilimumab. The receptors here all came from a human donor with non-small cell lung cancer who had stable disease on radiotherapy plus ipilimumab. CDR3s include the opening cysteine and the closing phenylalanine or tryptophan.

CDR3aa: CASSLGPNTGELFF
j_gene: TRBJ2-2
v_gene: TRBV5-1

CDR3aa: CASSEAAGMYEQYF
j_gene: TRBJ2-7
v_gene: TRBV6-1

CDR3aa: CASRGQGPSQPQHF
j_gene: TRBJ1-5
v_gene: TRBV19

CDR3aa: CASSLSTGAGDTQYF
j_gene: TRBJ2-3
v_gene: TRBV7-2

CDR3aa: CASSLEGSGANVLTF
j_gene: TRBJ2-6
v_gene: TRBV11-2

CDR3aa: CASSPLDSSLTGSEQFF
j_gene: TRBJ2-1
v_gene: TRBV18

CDR3aa: CASSSYLRMFF
j_gene: TRBJ1-4
v_gene: TRBV6-6

CDR3aa: CASSKEDRVRFF
j_gene: TRBJ2-1
v_gene: TRBV5-1

CDR3aa: CASSLSITSGAYEQYF
j_gene: TRBJ2-7
v_gene: TRBV5-6

CDR3aa: CASSLGPGTGELFF
j_gene: TRBJ2-2
v_gene: TRBV7-3

CDR3aa: CASSFRLRDTQYF
j_gene: TRBJ2-3
v_gene: TRBV7-3

CDR3aa: CAWSQQETQYF
j_gene: TRBJ2-5
v_gene: TRBV30

CDR3aa: CASSQAQGADTQYF
j_gene: TRBJ2-3
v_gene: TRBV14

CDR3aa: CASGFAGQGRTQYF
j_gene: TRBJ2-5
v_gene: TRBV12-5

CDR3aa: CASTTRAGASYEQYF
j_gene: TRBJ2-7
v_gene: TRBV19

CDR3aa: CASSVSGGNTGELFF
j_gene: TRBJ2-2
v_gene: TRBV6-1

CDR3aa: CASSSASLNTIYF
j_gene: TRBJ1-3
v_gene: TRBV28

CDR3aa: CASSEKGLTHPRSQPQHF
j_gene: TRBJ1-5
v_gene: TRBV6-1

CDR3aa: CASSLGRINEKLFF
j_gene: TRBJ1-4
v_gene: TRBV5-1

CDR3aa: CASSEAGGPSGELFF
j_gene: TRBJ2-2
v_gene: TRBV2

CDR3aa: CASSQEPYGYTF
j_gene: TRBJ1-2
v_gene: TRBV4-2

CDR3aa: CASRGDRAYNEQFF
j_gene: TRBJ2-1
v_gene: TRBV5-1

CDR3aa: CASSPGVNGLQPQHF
j_gene: TRBJ1-5
v_gene: TRBV18

CDR3aa: CASNGAPFNTQYF
j_gene: TRBJ2-3
v_gene: TRBV6-5

CDR3aa: CASIATVSLTDTQYF
j_gene: TRBJ2-3
v_gene: TRBV10-2

CDR3aa: CASSSWTGTLKTYEQYF
j_gene: TRBJ2-7
v_gene: TRBV7-2

CDR3aa: CASTRDYEQYF
j_gene: TRBJ2-7
v_gene: TRBV2

CDR3aa: CAWRGTGLGEAFF
j_gene: TRBJ1-1
v_gene: TRBV30

CDR3aa: CARSLRKGQGNGRGTDTQYF
j_gene: TRBJ2-3
v_gene: TRBV5-3

CDR3aa: CASRPRGTGGSDIQYF
j_gene: TRBJ2-4
v_gene: TRBV6-6

CDR3aa: CASSLRDRGSSIAKNIQYF
j_gene: TRBJ2-4
v_gene: TRBV11-2

CDR3aa: CPTGNYGYTF
j_gene: TRBJ1-2
v_gene: TRBV21-1

CDR3aa: CASSFPEGGAQPQHF
j_gene: TRBJ1-5
v_gene: TRBV28

CDR3aa: CASSPWTGYNEQFF
j_gene: TRBJ2-1
v_gene: TRBV14

CDR3aa: CASSHTGQGASGNTIYF
j_gene: TRBJ1-3
v_gene: TRBV4-1

CDR3aa: CASSRGSSNTGELFF
j_gene: TRBJ2-2
v_gene: TRBV6-6

CDR3aa: CASSLGQREKLFF
j_gene: TRBJ1-4
v_gene: TRBV7-9

CDR3aa: CASSYSLGNTEAFF
j_gene: TRBJ1-1
v_gene: TRBV6-5

CDR3aa: CASSSAKGIYEQYF
j_gene: TRBJ2-7
v_gene: TRBV28

CDR3aa: CAWSASREQAFF
j_gene: TRBJ1-1
v_gene: TRBV30

CDR3aa: CASTQTGAPGYTF
j_gene: TRBJ1-2
v_gene: TRBV28

CDR3aa: CASSLSGGPTDTQYF
j_gene: TRBJ2-3
v_gene: TRBV7-2

CDR3aa: CASSFGSGTGVRNEQFF
j_gene: TRBJ2-1
v_gene: TRBV27

CDR3aa: CASSLAGNSYEQYF
j_gene: TRBJ2-7
v_gene: TRBV11-3

CDR3aa: CASSPYWTSGSTDTQYF
j_gene: TRBJ2-3
v_gene: TRBV5-6

CDR3aa: CASRGWESSYEQYF
j_gene: TRBJ2-7
v_gene: TRBV5-1

CDR3aa: CATKSGWGNTEAFF
j_gene: TRBJ1-1
v_gene: TRBV10-2

CDR3aa: CASSLTGSYGYTF
j_gene: TRBJ1-2
v_gene: TRBV11-2

CDR3aa: CASTPRRAGTETQYF
j_gene: TRBJ2-5
v_gene: TRBV5-4

CDR3aa: CASSVEWAAGNTIYF
j_gene: TRBJ1-3
v_gene: TRBV9

CDR3aa: CASSAGVSNQPQHF
j_gene: TRBJ1-5
v_gene: TRBV6-5